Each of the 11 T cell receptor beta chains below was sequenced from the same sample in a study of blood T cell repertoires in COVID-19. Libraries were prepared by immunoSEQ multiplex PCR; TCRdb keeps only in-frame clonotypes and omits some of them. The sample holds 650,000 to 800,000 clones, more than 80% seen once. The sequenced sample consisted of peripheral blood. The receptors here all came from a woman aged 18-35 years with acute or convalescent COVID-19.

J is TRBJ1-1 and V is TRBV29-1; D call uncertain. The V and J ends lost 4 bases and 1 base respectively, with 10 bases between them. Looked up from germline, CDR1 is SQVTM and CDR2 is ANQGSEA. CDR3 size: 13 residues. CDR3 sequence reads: CSVGGGSNTEAFF. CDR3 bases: TGCAGCGTTGGCGGAGGATCGAACACTGAAGCTTTCTTT.

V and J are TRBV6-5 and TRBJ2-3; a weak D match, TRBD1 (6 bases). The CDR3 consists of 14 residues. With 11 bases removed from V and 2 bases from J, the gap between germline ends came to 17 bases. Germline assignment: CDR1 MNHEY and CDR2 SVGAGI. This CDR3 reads CAVRGEGNTDTQYF. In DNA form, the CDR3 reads TGTGCCGTCAGGGGCGAGGGAAACACAGATACGCAGTATTTT.

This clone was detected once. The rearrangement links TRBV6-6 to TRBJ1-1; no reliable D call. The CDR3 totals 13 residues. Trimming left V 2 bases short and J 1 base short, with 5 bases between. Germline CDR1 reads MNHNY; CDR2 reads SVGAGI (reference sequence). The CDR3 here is CASSYASNTEAFF. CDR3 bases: TGTGCCAGCAGTTACGCGTCGAACACTGAAGCTTTCTTT.

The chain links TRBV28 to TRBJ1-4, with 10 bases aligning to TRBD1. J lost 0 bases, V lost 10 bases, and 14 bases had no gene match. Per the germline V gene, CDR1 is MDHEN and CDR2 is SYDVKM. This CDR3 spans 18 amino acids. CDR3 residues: CAIRPPPDRGPTNEKLFF. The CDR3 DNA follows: TGTGCCATCAGACCTCCCCCAGACAGGGGGCCAACTAATGAAAAACTGTTTTTT.

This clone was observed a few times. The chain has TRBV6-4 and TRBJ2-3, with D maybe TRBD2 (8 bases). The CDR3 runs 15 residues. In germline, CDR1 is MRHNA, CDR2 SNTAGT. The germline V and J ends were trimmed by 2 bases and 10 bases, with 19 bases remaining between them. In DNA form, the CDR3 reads TGTGCCAGCAGTGACCGGACAGGTAGCGGGGAGGCGCAGTATTTT. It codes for CASSDRTGSGEAQYF.

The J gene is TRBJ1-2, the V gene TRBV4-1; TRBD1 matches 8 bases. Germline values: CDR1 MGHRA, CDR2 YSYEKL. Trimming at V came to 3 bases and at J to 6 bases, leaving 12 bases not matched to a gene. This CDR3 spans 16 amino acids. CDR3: CASSHLGQVMLHGYTF. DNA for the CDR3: TGCGCCAGCAGCCACCTGGGACAGGTAATGTTACATGGCTACACCTTC.

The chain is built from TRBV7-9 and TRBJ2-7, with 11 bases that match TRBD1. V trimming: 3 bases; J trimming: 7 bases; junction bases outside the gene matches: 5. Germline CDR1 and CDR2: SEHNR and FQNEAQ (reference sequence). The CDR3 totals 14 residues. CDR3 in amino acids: CASSFGQGAGEQYF. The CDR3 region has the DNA TGTGCCAGCAGCTTTGGACAGGGGGCGGGTGAGCAGTACTTC.

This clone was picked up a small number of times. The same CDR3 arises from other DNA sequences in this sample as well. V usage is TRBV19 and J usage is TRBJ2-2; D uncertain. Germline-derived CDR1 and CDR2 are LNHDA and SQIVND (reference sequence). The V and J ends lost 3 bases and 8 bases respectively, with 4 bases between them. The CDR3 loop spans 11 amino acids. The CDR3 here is CASSIYGELFF. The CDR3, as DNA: TGTGCCAGTAGTATTTATGGGGAGCTGTTTTTT.

The CDR3 protein is CARRENTEAFF. CDR3 sequence (DNA): TGTGCCCGACGGGAGAACACTGAAGCTTTCTTT. The chain links TRBV2 to TRBJ1-1; no firm D call. Trimming shortened V by 11 bases and J by 1 base, and 8 bases separated the two germline ends. The CDR3 length is 11 residues. Germline V gene sequence: CDR1 SNHLY, CDR2 FYNNEI. Variable domain in full (rest from reference TRBV2 and TRBJ1-1): EPEVTQTPSHQVTQMGQEVILRCVPISNHLYFYWYRQILGQKVEFLVSFYNNEISEKSEIFDDQFSVERPDGSNFTLKIRSTKLEDSAMYFCARRENTEAFFGQGTRLTVV.

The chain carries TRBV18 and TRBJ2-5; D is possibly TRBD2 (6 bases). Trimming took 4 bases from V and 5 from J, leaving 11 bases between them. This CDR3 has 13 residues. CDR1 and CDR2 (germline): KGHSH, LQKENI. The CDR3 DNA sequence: TGTGCCAGCTCACACGAGCGGGCTGAGACCCAGTACTTC. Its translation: CASSHERAETQYF.

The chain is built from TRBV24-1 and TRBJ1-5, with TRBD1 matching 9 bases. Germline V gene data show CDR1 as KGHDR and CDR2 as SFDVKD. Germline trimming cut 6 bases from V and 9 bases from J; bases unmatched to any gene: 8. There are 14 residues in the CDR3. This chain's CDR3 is CATSPQGAVRPQHF. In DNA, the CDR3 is TGTGCCACCAGTCCACAGGGGGCAGTGCGGCCCCAGCATTTT.